One T cell receptor (beta chain) is described in this entry. This clonotype was picked up a small number of times. The antigen it binds to is not known. No base quality information exists; no much larger clone differs at one position. This specimen belongs to a study of post-analysis software for immune sequencing data (dated by TCRdb to between 2014 and 2017). For the study in its entirety: Disease courses on record covered relapsing-remitting, secondary progressive and progressive-relapsing multiple sclerosis, though some patients had no subtype annotation. The patient repertoires were set against around eleven previously published healthy control repertoires from donors whose ages ranged from roughly 6 to 26 years. A subset of samples was prepared in parallel using single-end sample barcoding, then pooled and co-amplified after Illumina adapter ligation.

Overall study outcomes, separate from this receptor: The multiple sclerosis patient group was slightly younger than the control group. When samples were clustered directly using the F measure, samples prepared in the same batch co-clustered strongly, which prompted a batch-effect correction. Normalized Chao1 diversity was significantly lower in multiple sclerosis patients than controls, suggesting substantial peripheral T-cell clonal expansion.

To demonstrate the VDJtools post-analysis software, the study profiled TCR beta repertoires from the peripheral blood of approximately twelve young patients with multiple sclerosis. Multiple sclerosis patients were children and adolescents aged roughly 6 to 16 years. The library was generated by PCR. For sequencing, an Illumina HiSeq 2500 was employed. Unique molecular identifiers were incorporated into TCR beta cDNA libraries to reduce PCR and sequencing biases. Roughly 0.5 million cDNA molecules were obtained per 1 to 10 million input T cells, so each molecule approximated one T cell. The same protocol used for the earlier healthy control dataset was applied to prepare and sequence the patient libraries. Samples belonging to the same batch were prepared together, multiplexed and sequenced on a shared HiSeq lane. Regarding the original processing steps: Raw barcoded reads were processed with MIGEC, and single-read molecular identifier groups were discarded before consensus assembly and CDR3 extraction. Clonotype tables were post-analysed with VDJtools, normalizing diversity by down-sampling all datasets to the smallest sample size. Repertoire overlap clustering matched CDR3 amino acid but not nucleotide sequences to correct batch-related cross-sample contamination. TCRdb itself trimmed the public reads at Q25 with fastp, ran MiXCR and retained productive beta chains. When rows share a CDR3 protein, they turn into one entry using the most common DNA and genes. The V and J calls here are based on TCRdb, not the publication. This sample gives approximately 460,000 distinct CDR3 sequences in total; 40% to 55% of them show up just once. The ten most abundant clones make up about 12% of the sample.

The sequenced material came from blood. The TCR originated in a girl aged 10 to 17 with multiple sclerosis.

The nucleotides read TGCAGTGCTAGGTGGTCTAGTGGGGGCGAGCAGTACTTC. It encodes CSARWSSGGEQYF. This receptor chain uses TRBV20-1 and TRBJ2-7; the D segment is perhaps TRBD1 or TRBD2, each sharing 5 matched bases. V is clipped by 3 bases and J by 6 bases, and the sequence between their germline boundaries is 15 bases long. The CDR3 measures 13 amino acids from cysteine to phenylalanine. Of all the DNA, just the CDR3 is kept, 39 bases in frame from base 1. The germline V gene encodes CDR1 DFQATT and CDR2 SNEGSKA (reference sequence).